This T cell receptor beta chain was sequenced during a study of T-cell memory formation after mild COVID-19. Study-wide background: Clustering of TCRs was largely donor specific.

A 5'RACE reaction primed in the constant segment made cDNA libraries of TCR alpha and TCR beta, and these carried sample barcodes and UMIs. One entry per CDR3 protein results from TCRdb running MiXCR on the 5' RACE reads. The table lists 250,000 to 300,000 distinct CDR3 sequences, 8% to 9% of them singletons. Whole-study findings and limits: In pre-infection memory, a portion of responding clones appeared, which suggested that cross-reactive memory joined. The second-wave clones peaking on day 37 were not confirmed as SARS-CoV-2-specific.

This clonotype was seen many times. The antigen is undetermined. The sequence derives from a man younger than 30 who had mild COVID-19 (a few samples of this study predate the infection). Cell type and time point are not known. Sequenced material: PBMCs or a T cell subset sorted from them (not recorded which).

The CDR3 spells CASSLQRGLVAFF. The CDR3 nucleotides read TGTGCCAGCAGCCTCCAGAGGGGGCTTGTGGCTTTCTTT. V usage is TRBV12-3 or TRBV12-4 and J usage is TRBJ1-1; 7 positions agree with TRBD1. J gave up 11 bases and V 6 bases, and 12 bases lay outside the gene matches. The CDR3 sequence is 13 residues long.